This T cell receptor (beta chain) was recorded in a study of shared clonotypes between healthy human individuals. Study-wide results and limits: Generally, naive subsets (rather than memory subsets) showed larger estimated richness. The study found 4.5% to 5% of naive CD4 clonotypes shared across a handful of donors.

V was trimmed by 8 bases and J by 0 bases, leaving 11 bases between them. This CDR3 comprises 14 residues. In germline, CDR1 is ENHRY, CDR2 SYGVKD. Study donors comprised healthy, HIV-negative adults devoid of recent acute infection or vaccination. Approximately 30,000 T cell genomes (approximately 0.2 ug DNA) went into each sorted-subset replicate. This table comes from immunoSEQ multiplex PCR, and its TCRdb copy is limited to in-frame clones, with some not included. The sample lists 1,100,000 or so clones, about 80% occurring once. Concerning this clone: Its matching antigen is unknown.

The J gene is TRBJ2-4, the V gene TRBV10-3; the D gene is possibly TRBD2 (6 bases). The sample comprised memory CD4+ T cells from PBMCs. Described subset: CD45RA-negative fraction. This sequence originates from a man between 18 and 35 years old in good health. Some clones in this sample may be carry-over from other donors' samples. The CDR3 nucleotides are TGTGCCATCTCGGGGGACTTAGCCAAAAACATTCAGTACTTC. It specifies CAISGDLAKNIQYF.